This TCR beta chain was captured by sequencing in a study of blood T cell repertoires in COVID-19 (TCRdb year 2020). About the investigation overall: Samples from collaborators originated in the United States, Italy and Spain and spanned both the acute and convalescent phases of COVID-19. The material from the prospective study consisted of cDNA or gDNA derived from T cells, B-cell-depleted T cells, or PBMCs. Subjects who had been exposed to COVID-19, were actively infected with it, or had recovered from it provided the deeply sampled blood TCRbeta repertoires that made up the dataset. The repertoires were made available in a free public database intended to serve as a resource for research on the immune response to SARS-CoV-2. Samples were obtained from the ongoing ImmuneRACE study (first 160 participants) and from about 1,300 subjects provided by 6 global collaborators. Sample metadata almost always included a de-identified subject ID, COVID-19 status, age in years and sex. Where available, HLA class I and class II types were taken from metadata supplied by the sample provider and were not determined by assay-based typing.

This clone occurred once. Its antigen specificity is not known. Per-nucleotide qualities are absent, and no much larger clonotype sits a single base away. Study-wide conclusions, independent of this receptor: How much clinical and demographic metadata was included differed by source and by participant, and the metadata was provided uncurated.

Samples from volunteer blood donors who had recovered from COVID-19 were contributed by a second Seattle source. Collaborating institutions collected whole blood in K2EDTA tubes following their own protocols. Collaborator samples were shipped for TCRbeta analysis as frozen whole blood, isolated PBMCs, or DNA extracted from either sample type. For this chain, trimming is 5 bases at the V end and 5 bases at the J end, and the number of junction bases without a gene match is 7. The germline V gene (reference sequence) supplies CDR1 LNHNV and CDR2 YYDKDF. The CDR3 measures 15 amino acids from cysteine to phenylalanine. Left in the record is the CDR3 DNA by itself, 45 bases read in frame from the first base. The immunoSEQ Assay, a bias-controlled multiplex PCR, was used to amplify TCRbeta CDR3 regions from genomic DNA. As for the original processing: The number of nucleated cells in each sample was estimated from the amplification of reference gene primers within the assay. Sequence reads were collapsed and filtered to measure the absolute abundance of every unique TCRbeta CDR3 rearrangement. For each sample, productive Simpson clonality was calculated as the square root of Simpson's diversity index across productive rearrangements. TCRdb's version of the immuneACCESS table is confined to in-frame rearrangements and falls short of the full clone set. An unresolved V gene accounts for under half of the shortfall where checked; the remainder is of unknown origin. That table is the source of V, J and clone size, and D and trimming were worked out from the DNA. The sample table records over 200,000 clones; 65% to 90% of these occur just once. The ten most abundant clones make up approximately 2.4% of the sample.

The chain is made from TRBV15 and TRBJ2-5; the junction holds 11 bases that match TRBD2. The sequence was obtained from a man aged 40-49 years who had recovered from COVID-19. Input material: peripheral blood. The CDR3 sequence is CATSRRLAGTETQYF. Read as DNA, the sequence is TGTGCCACCAGCCGTAGACTAGCGGGAACCGAGACCCAGTACTTC.